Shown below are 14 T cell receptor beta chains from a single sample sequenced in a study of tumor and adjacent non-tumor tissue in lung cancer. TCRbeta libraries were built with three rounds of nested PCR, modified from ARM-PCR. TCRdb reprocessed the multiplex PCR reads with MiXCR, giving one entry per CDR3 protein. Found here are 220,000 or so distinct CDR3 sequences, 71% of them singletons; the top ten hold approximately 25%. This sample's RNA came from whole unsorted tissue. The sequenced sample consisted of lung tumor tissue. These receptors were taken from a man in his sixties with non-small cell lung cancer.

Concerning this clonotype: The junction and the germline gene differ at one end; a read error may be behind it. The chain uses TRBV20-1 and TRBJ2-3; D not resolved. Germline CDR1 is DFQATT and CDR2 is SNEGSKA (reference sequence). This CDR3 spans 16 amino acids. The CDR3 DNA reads TGCAGTGCTAGTGATATGTTTACGATTAGCACAGATATGCAGTATTTT. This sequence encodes CSASDMFTISTDMQYF.

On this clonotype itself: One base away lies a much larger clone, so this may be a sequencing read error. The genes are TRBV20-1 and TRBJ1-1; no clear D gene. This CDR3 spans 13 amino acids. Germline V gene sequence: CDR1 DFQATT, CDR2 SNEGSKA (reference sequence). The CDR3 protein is CSARVGMNTEALF. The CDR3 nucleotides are TGCAGTGCTAGAGTAGGGATGAACACTGAAGCTCTCTTT.

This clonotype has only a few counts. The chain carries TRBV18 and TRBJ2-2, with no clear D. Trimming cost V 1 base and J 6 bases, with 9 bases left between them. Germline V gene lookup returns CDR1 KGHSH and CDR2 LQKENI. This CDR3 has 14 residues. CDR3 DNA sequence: TGTGCCAGCTCACCACGGGCAGTGGCCGGGGAGCTGTTTTTT. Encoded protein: CASSPRAVAGELFF.

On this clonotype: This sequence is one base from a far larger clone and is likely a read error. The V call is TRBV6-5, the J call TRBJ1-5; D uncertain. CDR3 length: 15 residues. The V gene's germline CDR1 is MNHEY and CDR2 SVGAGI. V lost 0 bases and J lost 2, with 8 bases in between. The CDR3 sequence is CASSYSRKGNQPQHF. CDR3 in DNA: TGTGCCAGCAGTTACTCGAGGAAGGGCAATCAGCCCCAGCATTTT.

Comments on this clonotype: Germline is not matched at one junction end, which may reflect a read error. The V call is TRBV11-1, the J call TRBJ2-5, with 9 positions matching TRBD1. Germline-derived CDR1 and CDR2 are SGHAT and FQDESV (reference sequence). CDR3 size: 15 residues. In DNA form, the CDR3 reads TGTGTCAGCAGCCCCTTCGACAGGGGGAAGGAGACCCAGTACTTC. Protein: CVSSPFDRGKETQYF.

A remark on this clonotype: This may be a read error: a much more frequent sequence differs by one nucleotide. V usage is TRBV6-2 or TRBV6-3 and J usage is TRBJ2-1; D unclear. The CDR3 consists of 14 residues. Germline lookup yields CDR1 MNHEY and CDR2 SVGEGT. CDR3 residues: CARSYIVPYNEQFF. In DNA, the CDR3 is TGTGCCAGGAGTTACATAGTCCCTTACAATGAGCAGTTCTTC.

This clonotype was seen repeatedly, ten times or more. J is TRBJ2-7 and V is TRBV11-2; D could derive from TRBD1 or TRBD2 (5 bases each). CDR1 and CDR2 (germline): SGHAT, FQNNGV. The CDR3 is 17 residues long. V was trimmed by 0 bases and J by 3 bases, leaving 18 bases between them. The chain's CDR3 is CASSLDGRDVGIYEQYF. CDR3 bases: TGTGCCAGCAGCTTAGACGGAAGGGACGTGGGAATCTACGAGCAGTACTTC.

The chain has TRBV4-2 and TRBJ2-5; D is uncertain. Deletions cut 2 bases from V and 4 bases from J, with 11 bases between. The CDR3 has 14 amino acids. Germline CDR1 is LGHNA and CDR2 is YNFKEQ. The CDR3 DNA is TGTGCCAGCAGCCAATCTGAAAGACGAGAGACCCAGTACTTC. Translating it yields CASSQSERRETQYF.

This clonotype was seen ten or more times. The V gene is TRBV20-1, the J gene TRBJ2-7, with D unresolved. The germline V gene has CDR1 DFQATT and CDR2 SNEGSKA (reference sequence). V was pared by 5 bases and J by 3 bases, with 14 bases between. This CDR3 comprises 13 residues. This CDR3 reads CSASEKGYYEQYF. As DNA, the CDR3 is TGCAGTGCTTCTGAGAAGGGTTACTACGAGCAGTACTTC.

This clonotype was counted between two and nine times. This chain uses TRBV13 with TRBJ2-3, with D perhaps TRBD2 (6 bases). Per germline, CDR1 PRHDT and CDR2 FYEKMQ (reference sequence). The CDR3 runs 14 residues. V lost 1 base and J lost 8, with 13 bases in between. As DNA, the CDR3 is TGTGCCAGCAGCTTAGCAGTCGGGGGTGGTACGCAGTATTTT. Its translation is CASSLAVGGGTQYF.

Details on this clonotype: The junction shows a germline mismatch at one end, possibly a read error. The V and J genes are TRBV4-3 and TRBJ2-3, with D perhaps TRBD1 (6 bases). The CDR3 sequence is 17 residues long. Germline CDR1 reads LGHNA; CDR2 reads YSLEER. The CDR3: CASSRQVETGLTDTHYF. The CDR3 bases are TGCGCCAGCAGCCGCCAGGTCGAGACAGGACTCACAGATACGCACTATTTT.

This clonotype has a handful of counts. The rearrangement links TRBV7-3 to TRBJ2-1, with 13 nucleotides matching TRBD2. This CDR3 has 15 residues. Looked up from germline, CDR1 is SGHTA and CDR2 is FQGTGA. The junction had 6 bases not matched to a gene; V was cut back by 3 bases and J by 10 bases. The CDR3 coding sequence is TGTGCCAGCAGCTTGGGACTAGCGGGATCGGAAGAGCAGTTCTTC. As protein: CASSLGLAGSEEQFF.

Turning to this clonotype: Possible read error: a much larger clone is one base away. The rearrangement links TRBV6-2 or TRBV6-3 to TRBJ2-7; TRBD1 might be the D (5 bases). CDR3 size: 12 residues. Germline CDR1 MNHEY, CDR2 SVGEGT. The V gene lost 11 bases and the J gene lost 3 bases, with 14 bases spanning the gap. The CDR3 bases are TGTGCCGGATTCGGCAGGGACTACGAGCAGTACTTC. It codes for CAGFGRDYEQYF.

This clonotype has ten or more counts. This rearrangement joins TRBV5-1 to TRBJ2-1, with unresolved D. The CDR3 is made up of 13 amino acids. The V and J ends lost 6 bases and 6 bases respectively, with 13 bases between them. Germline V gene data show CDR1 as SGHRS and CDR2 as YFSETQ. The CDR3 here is CASIGPGFNEQFF. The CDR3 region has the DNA TGCGCCAGCATAGGTCCCGGATTCAATGAGCAGTTCTTC. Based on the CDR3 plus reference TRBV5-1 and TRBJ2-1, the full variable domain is KAGVTQTPRYLIKTRGQQVTLSCSPISGHRSVSWYQQTPGQGLQFLFEYFSETQRNKGNFPGRFSGRQFSNSRSEMNVSTLELGDSALYLCASIGPGFNEQFFGPGTRLTVL.